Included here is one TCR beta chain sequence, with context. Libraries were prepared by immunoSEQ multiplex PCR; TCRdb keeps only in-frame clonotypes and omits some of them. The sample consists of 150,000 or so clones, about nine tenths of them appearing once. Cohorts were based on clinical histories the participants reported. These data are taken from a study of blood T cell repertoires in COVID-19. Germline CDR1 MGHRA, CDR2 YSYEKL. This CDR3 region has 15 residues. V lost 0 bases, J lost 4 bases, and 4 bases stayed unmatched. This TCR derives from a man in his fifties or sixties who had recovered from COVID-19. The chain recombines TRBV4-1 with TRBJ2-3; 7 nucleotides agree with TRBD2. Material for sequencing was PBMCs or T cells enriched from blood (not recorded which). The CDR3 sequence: CASSQDVAGADTQYF. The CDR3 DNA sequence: TGCGCCAGCAGCCAAGATGTAGCGGGCGCAGATACGCAGTATTTT.